Listed below are T cell receptor beta chains from one sample, sequenced in a study of immune evolution from preneoplasia to lung adenocarcinoma. Sequencing used immunoSEQ multiplex PCR; TCRdb keeps in-frame clones, though not all of them. Among thousands of clones listed, roughly 76% were seen once. The material sequenced was FFPE minimally invasive lung adenocarcinoma tissue. These receptors all come from a person aged 65 to 79 with lung adenocarcinoma. Both conserved end residues are part of each CDR3. The D gene is left open where the match is weak. Size tells how often a clone was seen (once, few, many) or the class of an expanded clone, and some rows leave it out.

D: .; size: few; V: TRBV4-3; J: TRBJ2-7; DNA: TGCGCCAGCAGCCAAAGTCAGGGGGAGGCCTACGAGCAGTACTTC; CDR3: CASSQSQGEAYEQYF
D: .; size: .; V: TRBV27; J: TRBJ2-1; DNA: TGTGTCAGCAGTTTATCTAGAGGACTACTCAATGAGCAGTTCTTC; CDR3: CVSSLSRGLLNEQFF
D: .; size: .; V: TRBV7-2; J: TRBJ2-3; DNA: TGTGCCAGCAGCTTGGGCCTAGGAGATACGCAGTATTTT; CDR3: CASSLGLGDTQYF
D: TRBD1; size: .; V: TRBV28; J: TRBJ1-5; DNA: TGTGCCAGCAGTTTATTACAGGGGGCTCGACAGCCCCAGCATTTT; CDR3: CASSLLQGARQPQHF
D: .; size: .; V: TRBV6-1; J: TRBJ2-5; DNA: TGTGCCAGCAGCCCCGACAGCCAAGAGACCCAGTACTTC; CDR3: CASSPDSQETQYF
D: .; size: once; V: TRBV25-1; J: TRBJ1-4; DNA: TGTGCCAGCAGTCCCTTTCAGGGGAATGAAAAACTGTTTTTT; CDR3: CASSPFQGNEKLFF
D: .; size: .; V: TRBV30; J: TRBJ1-3; DNA: TGTGCCTGGAATAGGGGGGAGAGAAACACCATATATTTT; CDR3: CAWNRGERNTIYF
D: .; size: .; V: TRBV4-3; J: TRBJ2-1; DNA: TGCGCCAGCAGCAACCTTGACAGATACAATGAGCAGTTCTTC; CDR3: CASSNLDRYNEQFF
D: .; size: .; V: TRBV6-5; J: TRBJ2-3; DNA: TGTGCCAGCAGTTACGGGGATACGCAGTATTTT; CDR3: CASSYGDTQYF
D: TRBD2; size: few; V: TRBV5-4; J: TRBJ2-3; DNA: TGTGCCAGCAGCTCGCTAGCGGGGCCCACAGATACGCAGTATTTT; CDR3: CASSSLAGPTDTQYF
D: .; size: .; V: TRBV6-1; J: TRBJ1-1; DNA: TGTGCCAGCAGTTGGGGGACTGAAGCTTTCTTT; CDR3: CASSWGTEAFF
D: .; size: .; V: TRBV23-1; J: TRBJ1-1; DNA: TGCGCCAGCAGTCAATTTACAGGGAGAGAAGCTTTCTTT; CDR3: CASSQFTGREAFF
D: .; size: .; V: TRBV7-8; J: TRBJ2-3; DNA: TGTGCCAGCAGCTTAGAGGGGGACACAGATACGCAGTATTTT; CDR3: CASSLEGDTDTQYF
D: .; size: .; V: TRBV4-1; J: TRBJ1-1; DNA: TGCGCCAGCAGCCAAGATCCCGCCGCAATGAACACTGAAGCTTTCTTT; CDR3: CASSQDPAAMNTEAFF
D: TRBD2; size: .; V: TRBV15; J: TRBJ2-6; DNA: TGTGCCACCAGCCCGGGGGGGCCCATCAACGTCCTGACTTTC; CDR3: CATSPGGPINVLTF
D: .; size: .; V: TRBV7-8; J: TRBJ1-1; DNA: TGTGCCAGCAGCTTTTGGAACACTGAAGCTTTCTTT; CDR3: CASSFWNTEAFF
D: TRBD1; size: .; V: TRBV11-3; J: TRBJ2-1; DNA: TGTGCCAGCAGCTTAGGGACAGGGACCTACAATGAGCAGTTCTTC; CDR3: CASSLGTGTYNEQFF
D: .; size: few; V: TRBV30; J: TRBJ2-7; DNA: TGTGCCTGGAGTGAATCTGGTCCCTACGAGCAGTACTTC; CDR3: CAWSESGPYEQYF
D: .; size: .; V: TRBV4-3; J: TRBJ2-3; DNA: TGCGCCAGCAGCCAACTAGCGCGAGATACGCAGTATTTT; CDR3: CASSQLARDTQYF
D: .; size: few; V: TRBV11-2; J: TRBJ2-1; DNA: TGTGCCAGCAGCCGCGGGCGCGGGAATCTTGAGCAGTTCTTC; CDR3: CASSRGRGNLEQFF
D: .; size: .; V: TRBV6-1; J: TRBJ2-7; DNA: TGTGCCAGCAGTGTGGAGAGGACCTACGAGCAGTACTTC; CDR3: CASSVERTYEQYF
D: TRBD2; size: .; V: TRBV7-6; J: TRBJ2-5; DNA: TGTGCCAGCAGTCCAAGCGGGGGGGAAGAGACCCAGTACTTC; CDR3: CASSPSGGEETQYF
D: .; size: .; V: TRBV19; J: TRBJ1-1; DNA: TGTGCCAGTAGTATACAGGGTGCGAACACTGAAGCTTTCTTT; CDR3: CASSIQGANTEAFF
D: .; size: .; V: TRBV5-6; J: TRBJ2-5; DNA: TGTGCCAGCAGCTTGGGGTACAACCAAGAGACCCAGTACTTC; CDR3: CASSLGYNQETQYF
D: TRBD2; size: few; V: TRBV28; J: TRBJ2-3; DNA: TGTGCCAGCAGCTTCCCGGCTAGCGGGAGCACAGATACGCAGTATTTT; CDR3: CASSFPASGSTDTQYF
D: .; size: .; V: TRBV2; J: TRBJ2-6; DNA: TGTGCCAGCAGTGAGCGGGAAACTGGGGCCAACGTCCTGACTTTC; CDR3: CASSERETGANVLTF
D: .; size: few; V: TRBV9; J: TRBJ2-3; DNA: TGTGCCAGCCGACCGGGGGGCTCGGCGGGGGCCTCCACAGATACGCAGTATTTT; CDR3: CASRPGGSAGASTDTQYF
D: TRBD2; size: .; V: TRBV6-5; J: TRBJ2-1; DNA: TGTGCCAGCAGTACTAGCGGGAGGGACGGGCAGTTCTTC; CDR3: CASSTSGRDGQFF
D: .; size: .; V: TRBV6-5; J: TRBJ1-1; DNA: TGTGCCAGCATCTCGTTAGCGGGACGGAACACTGAAGCTTTCTTT; CDR3: CASISLAGRNTEAFF
D: .; size: .; V: TRBV28; J: TRBJ1-3; DNA: TGTGCCATATCCCAGGGGTTGCGAAACACCATATATTTT; CDR3: CAISQGLRNTIYF
D: .; size: .; V: TRBV2; J: TRBJ1-1; DNA: TGTGCCAGCAGTGATCAATCAGATGAAGCTTTCTTT; CDR3: CASSDQSDEAFF
D: .; size: large; V: TRBV10-3; J: TRBJ2-1; DNA: TGTGCCATCAGTGAGTCGGCGCAACCGCCCTACAATGAGCAGTTCTTC; CDR3: CAISESAQPPYNEQFF
D: .; size: .; V: TRBV2; J: TRBJ1-5; DNA: TGTGCCAGCAGTGATGGGCAGAGCAATCAGCCCCAGCATTTT; CDR3: CASSDGQSNQPQHF